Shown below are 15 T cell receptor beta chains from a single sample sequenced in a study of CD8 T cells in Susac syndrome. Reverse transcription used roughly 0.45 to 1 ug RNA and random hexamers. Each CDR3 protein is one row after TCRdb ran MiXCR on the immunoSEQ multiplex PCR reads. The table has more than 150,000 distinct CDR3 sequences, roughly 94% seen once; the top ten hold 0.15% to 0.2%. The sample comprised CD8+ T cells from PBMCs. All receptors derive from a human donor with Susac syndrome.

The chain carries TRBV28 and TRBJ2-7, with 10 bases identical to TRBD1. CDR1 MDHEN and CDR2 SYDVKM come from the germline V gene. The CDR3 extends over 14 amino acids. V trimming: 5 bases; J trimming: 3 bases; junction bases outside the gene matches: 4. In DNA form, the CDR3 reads TGTGCCAGCAGTGCGGGACAGGGGATCTACGAGCAGTACTTC. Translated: CASSAGQGIYEQYF.

CDR3 nucleotides: TGTGCCAGCAGCTATAGCGGGAGTCGCTCCTACGAGCAGTACTTC. This translates into CASSYSGSRSYEQYF. The rearrangement uses TRBV7-9 and TRBJ2-7, with 9 bases aligning to TRBD2. This CDR3 spans 15 amino acids. The ends lost 4 bases at V and 0 bases at J; junction bases unmatched: 4. Germline lookup yields CDR1 SEHNR and CDR2 FQNEAQ (reference sequence).

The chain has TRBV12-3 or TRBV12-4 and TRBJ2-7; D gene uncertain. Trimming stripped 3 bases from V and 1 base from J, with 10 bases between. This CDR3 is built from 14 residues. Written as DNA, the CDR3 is TGTGCCAGCAGTTTCCCGGGCAGATCCTACGAGCAGTACTTC. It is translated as CASSFPGRSYEQYF.

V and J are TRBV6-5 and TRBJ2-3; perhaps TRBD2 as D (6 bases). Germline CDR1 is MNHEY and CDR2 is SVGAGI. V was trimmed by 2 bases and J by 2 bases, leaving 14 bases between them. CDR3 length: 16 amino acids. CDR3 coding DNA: TGTGCCAGCAGTTACGTTAGCGGTCCTTCCACAGATACGCAGTATTTT. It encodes CASSYVSGPSTDTQYF.

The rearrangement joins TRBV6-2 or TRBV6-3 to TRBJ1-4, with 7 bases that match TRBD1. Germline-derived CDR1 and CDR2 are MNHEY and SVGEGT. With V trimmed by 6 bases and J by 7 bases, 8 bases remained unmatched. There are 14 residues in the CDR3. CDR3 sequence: CASRPGTAAEKLFF. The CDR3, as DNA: TGTGCCAGCAGGCCCGGGACAGCGGCTGAAAAACTGTTTTTT.

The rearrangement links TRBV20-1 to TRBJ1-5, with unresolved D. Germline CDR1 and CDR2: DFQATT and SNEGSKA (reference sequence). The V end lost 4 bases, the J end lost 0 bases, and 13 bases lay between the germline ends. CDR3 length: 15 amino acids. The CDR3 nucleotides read TGCAGTGCTATCGGACTTCGGGATAGCAATCAGCCCCAGCATTTT. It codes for CSAIGLRDSNQPQHF.

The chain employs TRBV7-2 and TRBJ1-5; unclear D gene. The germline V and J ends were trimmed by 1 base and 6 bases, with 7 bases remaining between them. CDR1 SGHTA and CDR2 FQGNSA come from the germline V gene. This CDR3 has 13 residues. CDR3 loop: CASSLDLVQPQHF. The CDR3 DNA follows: TGTGCCAGCAGCTTAGATTTAGTTCAGCCCCAGCATTTT.

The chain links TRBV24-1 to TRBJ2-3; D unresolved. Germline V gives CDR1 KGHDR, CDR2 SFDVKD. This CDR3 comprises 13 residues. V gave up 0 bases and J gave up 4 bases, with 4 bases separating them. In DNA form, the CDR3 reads TGTGCCACCAGTGATTTGGTTGCAGATACGCAGTATTTT. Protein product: CATSDLVADTQYF.

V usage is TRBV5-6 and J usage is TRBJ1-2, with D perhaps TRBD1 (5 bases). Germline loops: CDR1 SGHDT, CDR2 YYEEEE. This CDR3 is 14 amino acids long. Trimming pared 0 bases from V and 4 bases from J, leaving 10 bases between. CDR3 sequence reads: CASSLEPGGYGYTF. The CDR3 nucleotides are TGTGCCAGCAGCTTGGAGCCGGGGGGCTATGGCTACACCTTC.

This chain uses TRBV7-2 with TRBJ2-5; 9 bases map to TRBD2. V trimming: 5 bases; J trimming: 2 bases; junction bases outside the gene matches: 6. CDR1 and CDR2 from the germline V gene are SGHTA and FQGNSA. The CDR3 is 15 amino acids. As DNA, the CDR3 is TGTGCCAGCAGCCCGGTGCGGGGGGGGCAAGAGACCCAGTACTTC. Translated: CASSPVRGGQETQYF.

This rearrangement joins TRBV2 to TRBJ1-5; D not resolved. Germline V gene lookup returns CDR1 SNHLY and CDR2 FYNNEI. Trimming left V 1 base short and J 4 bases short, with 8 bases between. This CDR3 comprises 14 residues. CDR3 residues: CASSEGSLNQPQHF. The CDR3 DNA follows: TGTGCCAGCAGTGAAGGGAGCTTGAATCAGCCCCAGCATTTT.

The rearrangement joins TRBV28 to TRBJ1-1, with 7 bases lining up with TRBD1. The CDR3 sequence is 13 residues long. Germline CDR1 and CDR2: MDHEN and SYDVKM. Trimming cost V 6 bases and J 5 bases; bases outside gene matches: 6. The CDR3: CASRRQGWTEAFF. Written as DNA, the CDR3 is TGTGCCAGCAGGAGACAGGGTTGGACTGAAGCTTTCTTT.

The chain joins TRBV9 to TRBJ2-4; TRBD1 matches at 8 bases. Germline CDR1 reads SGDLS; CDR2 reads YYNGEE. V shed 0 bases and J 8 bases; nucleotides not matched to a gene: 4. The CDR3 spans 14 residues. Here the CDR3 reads CASSVEQGGDIQYF. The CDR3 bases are TGTGCCAGCAGCGTAGAACAGGGGGGAGACATTCAGTACTTC.

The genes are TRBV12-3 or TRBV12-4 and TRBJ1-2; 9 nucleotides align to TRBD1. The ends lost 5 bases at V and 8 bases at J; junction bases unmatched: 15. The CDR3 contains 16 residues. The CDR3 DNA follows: TGTGCCAGCAGTGGGAACAATTGGGACAGGGTATACGGCTACACCTTC. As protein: CASSGNNWDRVYGYTF.

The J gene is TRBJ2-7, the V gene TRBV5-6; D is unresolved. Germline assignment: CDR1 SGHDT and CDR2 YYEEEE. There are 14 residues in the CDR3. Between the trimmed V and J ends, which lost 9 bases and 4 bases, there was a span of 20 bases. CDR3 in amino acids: CATSDSVIPYEQYF. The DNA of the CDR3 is TGTGCCACCTCTGATTCGGTCATACCATACGAGCAGTACTTC.